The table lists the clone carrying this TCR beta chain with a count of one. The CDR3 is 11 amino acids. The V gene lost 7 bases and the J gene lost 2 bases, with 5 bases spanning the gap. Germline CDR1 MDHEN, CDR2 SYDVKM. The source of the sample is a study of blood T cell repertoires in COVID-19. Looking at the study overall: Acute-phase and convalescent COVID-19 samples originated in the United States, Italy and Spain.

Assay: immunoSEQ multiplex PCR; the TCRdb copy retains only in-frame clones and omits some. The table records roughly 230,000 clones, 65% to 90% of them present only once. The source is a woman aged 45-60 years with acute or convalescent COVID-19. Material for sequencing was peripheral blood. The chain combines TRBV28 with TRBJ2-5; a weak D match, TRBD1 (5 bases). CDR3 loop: CASKGQETQYF. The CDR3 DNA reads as TGTGCCAGCAAGGGGCAAGAGACCCAGTACTTC.